Listed below are T cell receptor beta chains from one sample, sequenced in a study of shared clonotypes between healthy human individuals. Libraries were prepared by immunoSEQ multiplex PCR; TCRdb keeps only in-frame clonotypes and omits some of them. This table holds under 1 million clones, 95% to 97% found once. The sequenced sample was naive CD8+ T cells sorted from blood. The receptors shown here come from a man aged 25 to 45 in good health. CDR3s include the opening cysteine and the closing phenylalanine or tryptophan. The D gene is left open where the match is weak. The size field is filled for only some rows; it gives once, few, many or a size class.

TRBJ2-1 | . | TRBV5-1 | . | TGCGCCAGCAGCTTGGGAGGGGAAGAGCAGTTCTTC | CASSLGGEEQFF
TRBJ2-1 | . | TRBV7-9 | once | TGTGCCAGCAGCTTAGCGGTACGGGGCAAGCCCTACAATGAGCAGTTCTTC | CASSLAVRGKPYNEQFF
TRBJ1-1 | . | TRBV11-2 | . | TGTGCCAGCAGCTTAGGGGGCGAGGTCACTGAAGCTTTCTTT | CASSLGGEVTEAFF
TRBJ2-7 | TRBD1 | TRBV18 | . | TGTGCCAGCTCACCACGGGACAGGGGCTCTTCCTACGAGCAGTACTTC | CASSPRDRGSSYEQYF
TRBJ1-2 | . | TRBV9 | . | TGTGCCAGCAGCGTCCGTTCGGACGGCTACACCTTC | CASSVRSDGYTF
TRBJ2-3 | . | TRBV15 | . | TGTGCCACCATGGCCCGGAAGACAAGCACAGATACGCAGTATTTT | CATMARKTSTDTQYF
TRBJ2-7 | . | TRBV4-1 | . | TGCGCCAGCAGCTCTCGTGACTCCTACGAGCAGTACTTC | CASSSRDSYEQYF
TRBJ1-1 | . | TRBV4-1 | . | TGCGCCAGCAGCCAAGGACTTGGGGGGAACACTGAAGCTTTCTTT | CASSQGLGGNTEAFF
TRBJ2-3 | TRBD2 | TRBV15 | . | TGTGCCACCAGCAGACTAGCGGGAGCAGATACGCAGTATTTT | CATSRLAGADTQYF
TRBJ2-7 | TRBD2 | TRBV10-3 | . | TGTGCCATCAGTGAAACTAGCGACGAGCAGTACTTC | CAISETSDEQYF
TRBJ1-5 | . | TRBV28 | . | TGTGCCAGCAGTCCTGCGGGCAATCAGCCCCAGCATTTT | CASSPAGNQPQHF
TRBJ2-1 | TRBD1 | TRBV9 | . | TGTGCCAGCAGCGTAGGACAGGGACCGGTTGAGCAGTTCTTC | CASSVGQGPVEQFF
TRBJ2-5 | TRBD1 | TRBV5-1 | . | TGCGCCAGCAGCCTTAAGCCGGGACAGGGGGGAGAGACCCAGTACTTC | CASSLKPGQGGETQYF
TRBJ2-1 | TRBD2 | TRBV27 | . | TGTGCCAGCAGTTTCCTCGGACTAGCGGGAGGAATGGAGCAGTTCTTC | CASSFLGLAGGMEQFF
TRBJ2-7 | . | TRBV6-4 | . | TGTGCCAGCAGGCGCAAAGACAGGGGTAGCGGGAACTCCTACGAGCAGTACTTC | CASRRKDRGSGNSYEQYF
TRBJ2-1 | . | TRBV6-6 | . | TGTGCCAGCAGTTACAGTCGTAATGAGCAGTTCTTC | CASSYSRNEQFF
TRBJ1-2 | . | TRBV6-5 | . | TGTGCCAGCAGTCCCCCAGACGTGGGCTATGGCTACACCTTC | CASSPPDVGYGYTF
TRBJ2-7 | TRBD1 | TRBV28 | . | TGTGCCAGCAGTTTAGATATGCCCGGACAGGGAGCCCTCTTCGAGCAGTACTTC | CASSLDMPGQGALFEQYF
TRBJ2-1 | TRBD1 | TRBV7-6 | . | TGTGCCAGCAGCTTAGACCCCCGACAGGGTGGATCCTACAATGAGCAGTTCTTC | CASSLDPRQGGSYNEQFF
TRBJ2-3 | TRBD2 | TRBV5-1 | once | TGCGCCAGCAGCTTGTTTTCTGATAACTCGGGACTAGGAGGAGATACGCAGTATTTT | CASSLFSDNSGLGGDTQYF
TRBJ2-7 | . | TRBV5-4 | . | TGTGCCAGCAGCTTCACAGGACGTCCTAACGAGCAGTACTTC | CASSFTGRPNEQYF
TRBJ2-2 | . | TRBV27 | . | TGTGCCAGCAGTTTAGGGTCCACCGGGGAGCTGTTTTTT | CASSLGSTGELFF
TRBJ2-3 | . | TRBV4-1 | . | TGCGCCAGCCTAACCGATCATACGCAGTATTTT | CASLTDHTQYF
TRBJ2-1 | TRBD2 | TRBV4-1 | . | TGCGCCAGCAGCCAAGAAGGCGGGAGAAACAATGAGCAGTTCTTC | CASSQEGGRNNEQFF
TRBJ2-1 | . | TRBV10-3 | . | TGTGCCATCAGTGAGAGGGACGGTTACAATGAGCAGTTCTTC | CAISERDGYNEQFF
TRBJ2-7 | . | TRBV14 | once | TGTGCCAGCAGCCAAGATCCGGTGTCCTACGAGCAGTACTTC | CASSQDPVSYEQYF
TRBJ2-1 | TRBD2 | TRBV19 | . | TGTGCCAGTAGTATGGGACTAGCCGGCAATGAGCAGTTCTTC | CASSMGLAGNEQFF
TRBJ1-1 | . | TRBV29-1 | . | TGCAGCGTTCTGGGACATGAAACGAACACTGAAGCTTTCTTT | CSVLGHETNTEAFF